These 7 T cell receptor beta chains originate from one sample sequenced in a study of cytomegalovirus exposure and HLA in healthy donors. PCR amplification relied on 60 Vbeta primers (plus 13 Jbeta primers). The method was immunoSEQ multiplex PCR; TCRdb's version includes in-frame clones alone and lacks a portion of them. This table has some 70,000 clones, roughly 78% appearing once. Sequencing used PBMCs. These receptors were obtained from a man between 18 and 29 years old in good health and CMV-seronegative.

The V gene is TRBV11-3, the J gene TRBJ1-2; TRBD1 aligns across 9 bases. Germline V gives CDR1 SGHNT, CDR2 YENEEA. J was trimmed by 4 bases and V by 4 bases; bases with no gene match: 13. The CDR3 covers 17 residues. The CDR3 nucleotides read TGTGCCAGCAGCTACCGATCCGGGACAGGGCACCTCTATGGCTACACCTTC. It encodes CASSYRSGTGHLYGYTF.

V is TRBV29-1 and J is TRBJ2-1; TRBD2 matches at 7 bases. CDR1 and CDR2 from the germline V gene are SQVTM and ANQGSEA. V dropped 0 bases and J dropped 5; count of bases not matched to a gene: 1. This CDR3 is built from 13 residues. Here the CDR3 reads CSVEDAGDNEQFF. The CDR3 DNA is TGCAGCGTTGAAGATGCGGGGGACAATGAGCAGTTCTTC.

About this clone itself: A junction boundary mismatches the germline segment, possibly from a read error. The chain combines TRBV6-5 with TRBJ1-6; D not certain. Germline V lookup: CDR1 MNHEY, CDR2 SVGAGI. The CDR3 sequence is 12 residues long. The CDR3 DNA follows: TGTGCCGCGGGCGGGCCTAATTCACCCCTCCTCTTT. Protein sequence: CAAGGPNSPLLF.

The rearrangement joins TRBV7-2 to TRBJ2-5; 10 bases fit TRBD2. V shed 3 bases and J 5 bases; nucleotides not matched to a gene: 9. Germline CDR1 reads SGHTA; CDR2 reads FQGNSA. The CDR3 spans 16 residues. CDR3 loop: CASSLVAAGGPETQYF. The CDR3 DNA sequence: TGTGCCAGCAGCTTGGTTGCAGCGGGAGGGCCTGAGACCCAGTACTTC.

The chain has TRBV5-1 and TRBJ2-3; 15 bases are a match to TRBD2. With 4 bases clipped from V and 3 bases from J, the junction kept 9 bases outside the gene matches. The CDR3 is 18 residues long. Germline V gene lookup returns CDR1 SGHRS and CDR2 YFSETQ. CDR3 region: CASSVGLAGGPVTDTQYF. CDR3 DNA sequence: TGCGCCAGCAGCGTCGGACTAGCGGGAGGGCCGGTAACAGATACGCAGTATTTT.

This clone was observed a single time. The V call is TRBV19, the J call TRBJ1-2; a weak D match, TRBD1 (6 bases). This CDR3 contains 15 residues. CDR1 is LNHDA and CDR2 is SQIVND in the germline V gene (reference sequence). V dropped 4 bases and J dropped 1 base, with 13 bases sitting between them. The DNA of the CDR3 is TGTGCCAGTAGTAGGGGGACACCGATTAACTATGGCTACACCTTC. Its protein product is CASSRGTPINYGYTF.

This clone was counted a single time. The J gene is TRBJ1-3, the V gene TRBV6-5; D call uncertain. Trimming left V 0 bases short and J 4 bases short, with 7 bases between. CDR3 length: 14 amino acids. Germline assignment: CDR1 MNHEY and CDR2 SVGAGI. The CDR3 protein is CASSYSGRGNTIYF. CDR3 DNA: TGTGCCAGCAGTTACTCTGGGAGAGGAAACACCATATATTTT.